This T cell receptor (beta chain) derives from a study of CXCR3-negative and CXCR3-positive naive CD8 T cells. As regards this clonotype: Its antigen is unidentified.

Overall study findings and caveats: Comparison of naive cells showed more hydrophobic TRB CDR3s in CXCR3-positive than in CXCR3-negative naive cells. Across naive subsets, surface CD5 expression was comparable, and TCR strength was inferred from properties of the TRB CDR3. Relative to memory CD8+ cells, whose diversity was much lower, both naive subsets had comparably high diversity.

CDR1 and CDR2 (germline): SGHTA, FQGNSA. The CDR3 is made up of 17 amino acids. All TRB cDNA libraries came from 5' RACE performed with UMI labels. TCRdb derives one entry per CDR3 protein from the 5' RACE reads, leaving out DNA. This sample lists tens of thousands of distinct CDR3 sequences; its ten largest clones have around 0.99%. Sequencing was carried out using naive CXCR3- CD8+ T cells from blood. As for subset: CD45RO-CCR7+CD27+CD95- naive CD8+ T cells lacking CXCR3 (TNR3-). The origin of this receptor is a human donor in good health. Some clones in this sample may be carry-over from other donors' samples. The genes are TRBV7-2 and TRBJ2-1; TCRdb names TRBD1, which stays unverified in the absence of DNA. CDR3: CASSPWTGRSSYNEQFF.